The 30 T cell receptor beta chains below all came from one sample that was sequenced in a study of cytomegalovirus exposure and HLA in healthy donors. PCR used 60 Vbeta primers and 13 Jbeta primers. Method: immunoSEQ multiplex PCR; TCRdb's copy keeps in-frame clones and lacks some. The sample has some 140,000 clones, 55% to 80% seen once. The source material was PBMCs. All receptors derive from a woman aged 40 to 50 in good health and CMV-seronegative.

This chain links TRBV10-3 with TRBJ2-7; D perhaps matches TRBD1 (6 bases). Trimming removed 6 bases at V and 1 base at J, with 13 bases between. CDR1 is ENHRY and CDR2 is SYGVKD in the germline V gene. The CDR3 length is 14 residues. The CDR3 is CAISRTQGSYEQYF. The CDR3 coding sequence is TGTGCCATCAGCCGTACACAGGGTTCCTACGAGCAGTACTTC.

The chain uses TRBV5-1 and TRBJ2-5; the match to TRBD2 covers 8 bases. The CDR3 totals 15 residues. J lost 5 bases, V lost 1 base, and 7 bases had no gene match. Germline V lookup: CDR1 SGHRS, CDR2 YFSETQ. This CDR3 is CASSLPLAVSETQYF. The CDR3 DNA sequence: TGCGCCAGCAGCTTGCCACTAGCGGTCTCGGAGACCCAGTACTTC.

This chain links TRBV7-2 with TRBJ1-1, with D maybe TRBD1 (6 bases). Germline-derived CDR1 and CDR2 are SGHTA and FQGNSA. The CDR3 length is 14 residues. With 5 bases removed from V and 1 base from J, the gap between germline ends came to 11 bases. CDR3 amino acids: CASSVTQGNTEAFF. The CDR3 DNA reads TGTGCCAGCAGCGTCACACAGGGGAACACTGAAGCTTTCTTT.

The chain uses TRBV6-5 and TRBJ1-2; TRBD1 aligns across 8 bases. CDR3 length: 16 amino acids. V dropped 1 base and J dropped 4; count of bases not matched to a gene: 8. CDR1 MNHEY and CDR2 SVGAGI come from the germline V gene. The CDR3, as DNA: TGTGCCAGCAGTTACTTCCAGGGGGCCACTATCTATGGCTACACCTTC. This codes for CASSYFQGATIYGYTF.

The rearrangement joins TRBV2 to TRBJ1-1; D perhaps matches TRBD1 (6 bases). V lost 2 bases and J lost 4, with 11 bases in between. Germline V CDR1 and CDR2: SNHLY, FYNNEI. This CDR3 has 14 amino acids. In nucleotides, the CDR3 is TGTGCCAGCAGTGAACCGGGACACAGCACTGAAGCTTTCTTT. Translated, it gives CASSEPGHSTEAFF.

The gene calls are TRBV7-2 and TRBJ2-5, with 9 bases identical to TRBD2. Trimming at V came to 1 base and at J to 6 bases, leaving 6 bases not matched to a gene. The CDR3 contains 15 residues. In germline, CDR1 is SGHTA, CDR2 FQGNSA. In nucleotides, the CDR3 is TGTGCCAGCAGCTTAGACGGCGGGGGGGCAAAGACCCAGTACTTC. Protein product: CASSLDGGGAKTQYF. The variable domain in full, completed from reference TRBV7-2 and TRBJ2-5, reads GAGVSQSPSNKVTEKGKDVELRCDPISGHTALYWYRQSLGQGLEFLIYFQGNSAPDKSGLPSDRFSAERTGGSVSTLTIQRTQQEDSAVYLCASSLDGGGAKTQYFGPGTRLLVL.

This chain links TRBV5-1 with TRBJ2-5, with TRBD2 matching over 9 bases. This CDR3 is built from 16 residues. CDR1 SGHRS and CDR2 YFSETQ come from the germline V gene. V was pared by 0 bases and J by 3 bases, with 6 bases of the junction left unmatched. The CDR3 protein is CASSLGAAGGKETQYF. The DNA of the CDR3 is TGCGCCAGCAGCTTGGGAGCAGCGGGGGGAAAAGAGACCCAGTACTTC.

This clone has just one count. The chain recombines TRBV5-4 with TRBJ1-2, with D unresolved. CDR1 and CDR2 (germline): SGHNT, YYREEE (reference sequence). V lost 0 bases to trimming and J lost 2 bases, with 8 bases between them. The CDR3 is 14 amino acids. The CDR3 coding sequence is TGTGCCAGCAGCTTGGACAGTCAGAACTATGGCTACACCTTC. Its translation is CASSLDSQNYGYTF.

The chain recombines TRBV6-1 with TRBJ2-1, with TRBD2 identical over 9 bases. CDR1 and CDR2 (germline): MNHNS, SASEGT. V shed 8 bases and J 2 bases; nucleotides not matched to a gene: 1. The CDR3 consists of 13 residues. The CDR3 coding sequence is TGTGCCAGCCAGCGGGGGGCCTACAATGAGCAGTTCTTC. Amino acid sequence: CASQRGAYNEQFF.

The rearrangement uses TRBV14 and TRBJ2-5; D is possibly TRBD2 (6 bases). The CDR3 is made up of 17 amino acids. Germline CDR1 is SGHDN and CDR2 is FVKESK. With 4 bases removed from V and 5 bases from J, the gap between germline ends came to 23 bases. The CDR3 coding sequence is TGTGCCAGCAGCCCACAAACCGGGGGAGGCGGCGGGGAGACCCAGTACTTC. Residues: CASSPQTGGGGGETQYF.

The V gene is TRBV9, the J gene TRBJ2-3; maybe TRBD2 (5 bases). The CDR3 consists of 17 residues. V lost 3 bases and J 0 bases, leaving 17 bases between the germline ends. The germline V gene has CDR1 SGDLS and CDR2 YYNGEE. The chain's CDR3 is CASSAAGLLSSTDTQYF. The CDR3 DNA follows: TGTGCCAGCAGCGCCGCCGGACTCCTCTCGAGCACAGATACGCAGTATTTT.

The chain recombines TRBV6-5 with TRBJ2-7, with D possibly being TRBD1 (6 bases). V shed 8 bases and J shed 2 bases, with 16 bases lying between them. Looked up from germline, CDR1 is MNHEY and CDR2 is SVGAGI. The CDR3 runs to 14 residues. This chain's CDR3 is CASHPQGRTYEQYF. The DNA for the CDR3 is TGTGCCAGCCACCCCCAGGGGCGAACCTACGAGCAGTACTTC.

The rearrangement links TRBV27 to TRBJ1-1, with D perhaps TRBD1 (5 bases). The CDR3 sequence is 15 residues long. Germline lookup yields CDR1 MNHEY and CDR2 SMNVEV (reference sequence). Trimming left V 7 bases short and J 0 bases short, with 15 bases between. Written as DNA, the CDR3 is TGTGCCAGCACCTTGAGAAGGGGCGTGAACACTGAAGCTTTCTTT. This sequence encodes CASTLRRGVNTEAFF.

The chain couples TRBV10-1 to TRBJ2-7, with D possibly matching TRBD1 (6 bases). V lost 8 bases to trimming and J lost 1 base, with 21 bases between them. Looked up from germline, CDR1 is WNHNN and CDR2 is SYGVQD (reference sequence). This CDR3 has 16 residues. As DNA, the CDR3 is TGCGCCAGCCTGAACAGAACAGGGAAAAGGTCCTACGAGCAGTACTTC. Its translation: CASLNRTGKRSYEQYF.

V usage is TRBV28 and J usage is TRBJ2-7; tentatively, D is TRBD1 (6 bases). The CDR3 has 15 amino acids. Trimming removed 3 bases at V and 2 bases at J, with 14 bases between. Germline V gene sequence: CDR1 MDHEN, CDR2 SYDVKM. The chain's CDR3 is CASSFRGTRAYEQYF. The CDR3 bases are TGTGCCAGCAGTTTTAGGGGGACAAGGGCCTACGAGCAGTACTTC.

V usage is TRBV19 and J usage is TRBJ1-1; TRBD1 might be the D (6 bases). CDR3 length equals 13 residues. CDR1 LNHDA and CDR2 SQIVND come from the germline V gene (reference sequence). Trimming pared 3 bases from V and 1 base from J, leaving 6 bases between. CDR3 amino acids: CASSMTGNTEAFF. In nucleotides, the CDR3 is TGTGCCAGTAGTATGACAGGGAACACTGAAGCTTTCTTT. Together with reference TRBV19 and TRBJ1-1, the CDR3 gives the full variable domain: DGGITQSPKYLFRKEGQNVTLSCEQNLNHDAMYWYRQDPGQGLRLIYYSQIVNDFQKGDIAEGYSVSREKKESFPLTVTSAQKNPTAFYLCASSMTGNTEAFFGQGTRLTVV.

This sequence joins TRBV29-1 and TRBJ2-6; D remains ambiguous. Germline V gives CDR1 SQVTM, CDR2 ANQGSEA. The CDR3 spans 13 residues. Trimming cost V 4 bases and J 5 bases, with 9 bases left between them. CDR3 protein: CSVVQDRANVLTF. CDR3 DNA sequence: TGCAGCGTTGTGCAGGATCGGGCCAACGTCCTGACTTTC.

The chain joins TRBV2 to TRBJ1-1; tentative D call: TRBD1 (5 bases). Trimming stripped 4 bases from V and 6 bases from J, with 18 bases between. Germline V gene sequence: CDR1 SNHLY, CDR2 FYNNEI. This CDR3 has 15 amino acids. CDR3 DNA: TGTGCCAGCAGTGCCTCGGGTACAGGTTGGGCTGAAGCTTTCTTT. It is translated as CASSASGTGWAEAFF.

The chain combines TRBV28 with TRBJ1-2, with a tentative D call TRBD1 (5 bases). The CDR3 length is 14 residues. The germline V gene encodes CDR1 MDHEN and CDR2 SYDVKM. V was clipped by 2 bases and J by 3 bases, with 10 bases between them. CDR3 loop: CASSLAGGDYGYTF. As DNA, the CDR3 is TGTGCCAGCAGTTTAGCGGGGGGGGACTATGGCTACACCTTC.

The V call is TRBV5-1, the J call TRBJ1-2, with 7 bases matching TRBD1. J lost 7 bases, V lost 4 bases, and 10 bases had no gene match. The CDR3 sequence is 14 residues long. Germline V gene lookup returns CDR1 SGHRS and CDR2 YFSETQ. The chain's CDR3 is CASSPDRKPSGYTF. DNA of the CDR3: TGCGCCAGCAGCCCGGACAGGAAACCTAGTGGCTACACCTTC.

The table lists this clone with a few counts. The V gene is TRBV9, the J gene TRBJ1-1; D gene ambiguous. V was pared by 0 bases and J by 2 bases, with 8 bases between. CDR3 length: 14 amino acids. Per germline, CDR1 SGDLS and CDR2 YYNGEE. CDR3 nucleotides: TGTGCCAGCAGCGTAGGACCGGGAAACACTGAAGCTTTCTTT. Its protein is CASSVGPGNTEAFF.

CDR3 loop: CASSMGLAGATDTQYF. In DNA form, the CDR3 reads TGTGCCAGCAGCATGGGACTAGCGGGGGCCACAGATACGCAGTATTTT. The V gene is TRBV13, the J gene TRBJ2-3, with TRBD2 matching 14 bases. The J segment lost 2 bases and the V segment lost 5 bases, leaving 3 bases of the junction unmatched. The CDR3 is 16 residues long. The germline V gene has CDR1 PRHDT and CDR2 FYEKMQ (reference sequence).

Here the CDR3 reads CASTKGPNTEAFF. The CDR3 DNA sequence: TGTGCCAGCACCAAGGGGCCTAACACTGAAGCTTTCTTT. This chain uses TRBV2 with TRBJ1-1; weak D call: TRBD1 (5 bases). Germline-derived CDR1 and CDR2 are SNHLY and FYNNEI. The CDR3 runs to 13 residues. V was pared by 7 bases and J by 2 bases, with 11 bases between.

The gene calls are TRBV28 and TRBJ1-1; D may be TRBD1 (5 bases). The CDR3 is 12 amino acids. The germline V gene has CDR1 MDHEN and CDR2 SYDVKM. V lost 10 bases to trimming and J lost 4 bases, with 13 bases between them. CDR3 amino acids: CATTRQTTEAFF. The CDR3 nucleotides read TGTGCCACCACTCGACAGACCACTGAAGCTTTCTTT.

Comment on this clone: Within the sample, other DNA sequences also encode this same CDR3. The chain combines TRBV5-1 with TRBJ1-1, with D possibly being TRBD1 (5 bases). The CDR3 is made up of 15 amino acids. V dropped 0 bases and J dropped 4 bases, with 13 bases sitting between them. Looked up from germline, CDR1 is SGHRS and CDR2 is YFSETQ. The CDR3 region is CASSLGGGTGTEAFF. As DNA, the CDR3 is TGCGCCAGCAGCTTGGGGGGGGGTACGGGCACTGAAGCTTTCTTT.

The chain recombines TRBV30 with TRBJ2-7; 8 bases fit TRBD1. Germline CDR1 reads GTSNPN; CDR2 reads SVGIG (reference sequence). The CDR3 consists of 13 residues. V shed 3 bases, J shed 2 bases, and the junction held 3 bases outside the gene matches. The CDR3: CAWSKQGAYEQYF. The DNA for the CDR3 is TGTGCCTGGAGCAAACAGGGGGCCTACGAGCAGTACTTC.

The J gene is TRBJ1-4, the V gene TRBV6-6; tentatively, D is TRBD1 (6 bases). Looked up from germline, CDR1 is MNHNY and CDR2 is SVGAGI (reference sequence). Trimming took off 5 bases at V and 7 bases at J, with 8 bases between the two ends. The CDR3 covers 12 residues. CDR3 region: CASSPDSEKLFF. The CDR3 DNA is TGTGCCAGCAGTCCGGACAGTGAAAAACTGTTTTTT.

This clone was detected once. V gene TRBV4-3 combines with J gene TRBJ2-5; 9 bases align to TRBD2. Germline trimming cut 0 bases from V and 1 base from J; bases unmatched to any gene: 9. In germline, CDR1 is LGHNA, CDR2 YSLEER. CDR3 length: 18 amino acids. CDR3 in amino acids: CASSQDGPAGGSQETQYF. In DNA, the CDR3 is TGCGCCAGCAGCCAAGATGGACCCGCGGGGGGGAGCCAAGAGACCCAGTACTTC.

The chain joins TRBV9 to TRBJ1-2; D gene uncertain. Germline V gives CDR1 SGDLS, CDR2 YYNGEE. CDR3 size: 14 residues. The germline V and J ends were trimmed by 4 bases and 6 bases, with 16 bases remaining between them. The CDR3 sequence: CASSSNGAVNGYTF. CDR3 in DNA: TGTGCCAGCAGCTCCAACGGTGCTGTCAATGGCTACACCTTC.

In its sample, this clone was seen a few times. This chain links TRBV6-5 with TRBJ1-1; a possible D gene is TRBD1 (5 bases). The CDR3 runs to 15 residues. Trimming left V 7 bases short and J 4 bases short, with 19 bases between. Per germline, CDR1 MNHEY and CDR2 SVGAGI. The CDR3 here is CASTLAGAGGTEAFF. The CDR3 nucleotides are TGTGCCAGCACCCTAGCGGGTGCCGGGGGCACTGAAGCTTTCTTT.